This passage covers 2 T cell receptor beta chains from one sample sequenced in a study of OX40 agonist ivuxolimab in advanced cancers. The method was immunoSEQ multiplex PCR; TCRdb's version includes in-frame clones alone and lacks a portion of them. In the table there are about 58,000 clones, 70% to 80% of which are singletons. The specimen comprised CD4+ or CD8+ T cells sorted from blood, sampled in a trial of the OX40 agonist ivuxolimab. The receptors were sampled from an adult with an advanced solid tumor such as melanoma, head and neck, liver or kidney cancer.

The chain is built from TRBV5-1 and TRBJ1-5, with D tentatively TRBD1 (6 bases). The V gene lost 0 bases and the J gene lost 3 bases, with 13 bases spanning the gap. The CDR3 runs 16 residues. CDR1 SGHRS and CDR2 YFSETQ come from the germline V gene. The CDR3 DNA is TGCGCCAGCAGCTTGGCCCCAGGGGCAGACAATCAGCCCCAGCATTTT. Translation gives CASSLAPGADNQPQHF.

CDR3 bases: TGTGCCAGCAGTTTAGCCAGGGGCCTAACCTACGAGCAGTACTTC. It is translated as CASSLARGLTYEQYF. The V gene is TRBV27, the J gene TRBJ2-7, with a weak D call TRBD1 (6 bases). Germline-derived CDR1 and CDR2 are MNHEY and SMNVEV (reference sequence). The CDR3 is 15 amino acids. V lost 2 bases, J lost 2 bases, and 13 bases lay in between.